This TCR beta chain derives from a study of T cell repertoires in cytomegalovirus infection. The study's findings and limits: The response measured ex vivo was dominated by TCR beta clonotypes (HLA-C-restricted and CMV-specific). Cumulative frequency (of public TCR beta family members) identified carriers of CMV plus the relevant HLA.

The germline V and J ends were trimmed by 5 bases and 1 base, with 8 bases remaining between them. From germline, CDR1 is SEHNR and CDR2 FQNEAQ (reference sequence). The CDR3 is 13 residues long. TCRdb reprocessed the reads with MiXCR, giving one entry per CDR3 protein. This sample has about 400,000 distinct CDR3 sequences, with 15% to 20% found just once. The table lists this clonotype with many counts. Its antigen is undetermined. The J gene is TRBJ2-5, the V gene TRBV7-9; D uncertain. This clonotype was obtained from a human donor in good health (CMV status not recorded). Some clones in this sample may be carry-over from other donors' samples. Sequencing was done on a sample of PBMCs. The CDR3 DNA reads as TGTGCCAGCAGCCCCGCCCGCCAAGAGACCCAGTACTTC. It encodes CASSPARQETQYF.